The clone carrying this T cell receptor beta chain was counted a few times. No antigen is known for it. The V and J ends lost 5 bases and 5 bases, in that order; junction bases with no gene match: 2. Per germline, CDR1 PRHDT and CDR2 FYEKMQ (reference sequence). The CDR3 spans 14 residues. The sample originates from a study of yellow fever vaccine responses in identical twins. TCRdb itself ran the RT-PCR reads through MiXCR, one entry per CDR3 protein. Of about 20,000 distinct CDR3 sequences in the sample, roughly 70% were seen once. General study findings and limits: Twins' vaccine T cell response reportedly seemed partly convergent, partly personalized.

The genes are TRBV13 and TRBJ2-2; 10 bases fit TRBD1. Specimen: T cells from blood (PBMCs), unsorted or a sorted subset (not recorded which), collected before or after yellow fever vaccination (not recorded which). The receptor comes from a woman between 18 and 30 years old who received the yellow fever vaccine. This chain's CDR3 is CASSGTGETGELFF. The DNA for the CDR3 is TGTGCCAGCAGCGGGACAGGGGAAACCGGGGAGCTGTTTTTT.